These 19 T cell receptor beta chains originate from one sample sequenced in a study of cytomegalovirus exposure and HLA in healthy donors. PCR primers comprised 60 Vbeta and 13 Jbeta primers. The repertoire was sequenced with immunoSEQ multiplex PCR; TCRdb's copy has only in-frame clones and lacks some. Of roughly 120,000 clones in the sample, around 80% were seen once. The specimen was PBMCs. These receptors all stem from a man aged 25 to 40 in good health and CMV-seropositive.

The chain combines TRBV6-5 with TRBJ2-7, with TRBD1 matching over 9 bases. Germline CDR1 reads MNHEY; CDR2 reads SVGAGI. The CDR3 totals 15 residues. V was pared by 3 bases and J by 3 bases, with 6 bases of the junction left unmatched. The CDR3 DNA reads as TGTGCCAGCAGTTATGGTACAGGGGGCTTCTACGAGCAGTACTTC. Translated, it gives CASSYGTGGFYEQYF.

The V and J genes are TRBV6-5 and TRBJ2-1; 9 bases fit TRBD1. Germline lookup yields CDR1 MNHEY and CDR2 SVGAGI. The CDR3 consists of 16 residues. V was pared by 2 bases and J by 2 bases, with 4 bases of the junction left unmatched. The DNA of the CDR3 is TGTGCCAGCAGTTACAACCGGGACAGGGCCTACAATGAGCAGTTCTTC. Protein product: CASSYNRDRAYNEQFF.

The V call is TRBV25-1, the J call TRBJ2-7, with D possibly TRBD1 on 5 matching bases. Trimming stripped 5 bases from V and 4 bases from J, with 9 bases between. The CDR3 length is 12 residues. CDR1 is MGHDK, CDR2 SYGVNS, per germline. The CDR3 region has the DNA TGTGCCAGCAGTCCAGGGATTTACGAGCAGTACTTC. Protein product: CASSPGIYEQYF.

The chain couples TRBV15 to TRBJ1-3; TRBD1 might be the D (6 bases). Germline V gives CDR1 LNHNV, CDR2 YYDKDF (reference sequence). V was trimmed by 1 base and J by 0 bases, leaving 10 bases between them. The CDR3 covers 16 residues. CDR3 sequence: CATSRGTVASGNTIYF. CDR3 DNA: TGTGCCACCAGCAGAGGGACAGTCGCCTCTGGAAACACCATATATTTT.

V and J are TRBV6-1 and TRBJ2-3; D may be TRBD1 (5 bases). This CDR3 is 15 amino acids long. Trimming shortened V by 2 bases and J by 4 bases, and 13 bases separated the two germline ends. Looked up from germline, CDR1 is MNHNS and CDR2 is SASEGT. CDR3 bases: TGTGCCAGCAGTGAATTGGGGCAGGGCCCAGATACGCAGTATTTT. The encoded protein is CASSELGQGPDTQYF.

The rearrangement links TRBV7-9 to TRBJ1-2; 7 nucleotides align to TRBD1. CDR3 size: 12 residues. V was pared by 5 bases and J by 7 bases, with 4 bases of the junction left unmatched. Germline CDR1 and CDR2: SEHNR and FQNEAQ (reference sequence). CDR3 residues: CASSLQGVGYTF. The CDR3 DNA reads TGTGCCAGCAGCCTCCAGGGGGTTGGCTACACCTTC.

For the CDR3, the DNA is TGTGCCAGCAGTCGTGGACAGCTTAACTATGGCTACACCTTC. Translating gives CASSRGQLNYGYTF. The chain has TRBV28 and TRBJ1-2; perhaps TRBD1 as D (6 bases). There are 14 residues in the CDR3. Trimming removed 5 bases from V and 1 base from J, with 11 bases in between. The germline V gene has CDR1 MDHEN and CDR2 SYDVKM.

This clone was counted a single time. V usage is TRBV5-1 and J usage is TRBJ1-1, with a tentative D call TRBD1 (6 bases). V was trimmed by 5 bases and J by 3 bases, leaving 11 bases between them. The germline CDR1 and CDR2 sequences are SGHRS and YFSETQ. The CDR3 totals 13 residues. Here the CDR3 reads CASSATGYTEAFF. DNA for the CDR3: TGCGCCAGCAGTGCCACAGGGTACACTGAAGCTTTCTTT.

This clone was seen only once. V and J are TRBV7-9 and TRBJ1-2; TRBD1 matches at 8 bases. Germline CDR1 and CDR2: SEHNR and FQNEAQ (reference sequence). The CDR3 has 15 amino acids. The V and J ends lost 5 bases and 3 bases, in that order; junction bases with no gene match: 8. The DNA of the CDR3 is TGTGCCAGCAGCCCCCGACAGGGGTCGGACTATGGCTACACCTTC. Translation: CASSPRQGSDYGYTF.

This chain joins TRBV19 and TRBJ2-7, with TRBD1 matching over 9 bases. CDR1 and CDR2 from the germline V gene are LNHDA and SQIVND (reference sequence). The CDR3 totals 15 residues. J gave up 5 bases and V 4 bases, and 9 bases lay outside the gene matches. This CDR3 is CASSTPGQGIHEQYF. In DNA form, the CDR3 reads TGTGCCAGTAGTACACCGGGACAGGGAATCCACGAGCAGTACTTC.

This chain joins TRBV2 and TRBJ2-3; 8 bases are shared with TRBD2. CDR1 and CDR2 from the germline V gene are SNHLY and FYNNEI. V lost 10 bases and J lost 2; bases outside the gene matches: 8. This CDR3 region has 14 residues. CDR3: CATTRGGNTDTQYF. The CDR3 coding sequence is TGTGCCACCACCCGCGGGGGGAACACAGATACGCAGTATTTT.

V gene TRBV27 combines with J gene TRBJ2-5; D might be TRBD1 (6 bases). Per germline, CDR1 MNHEY and CDR2 SMNVEV (reference sequence). The CDR3 contains 15 residues. Trimming removed 3 bases at V and 4 bases at J, with 15 bases between. CDR3 nucleotides: TGTGCCAGCAGTTTGGGGGCGCCGTGGATAGAGACCCAGTACTTC. Translating gives CASSLGAPWIETQYF.

With respect to this clone: In the same sample, other DNA sequences code for this CDR3. The rearrangement joins TRBV5-1 to TRBJ2-5, with D possibly matching TRBD1 (5 bases). The CDR3 runs 15 residues. Germline values: CDR1 SGHRS, CDR2 YFSETQ. Trimming removed 0 bases at V and 1 base at J, with 10 bases between. The CDR3 sequence: CASSLDTGPQETQYF. The CDR3 nucleotides are TGCGCCAGCAGCTTGGATACAGGACCCCAAGAGACCCAGTACTTC.

This clone was counted a single time. This rearrangement joins TRBV6-5 to TRBJ2-1; TRBD1 matches 7 bases. Unmatched junction bases numbered 9, after V lost 6 bases and J lost 4 bases. The CDR3 extends over 15 amino acids. Per germline, CDR1 MNHEY and CDR2 SVGAGI. The CDR3 DNA reads as TGTGCCAGCAGGACGACACCAGGGGGTTACAATGAGCAGTTCTTC. This codes for CASRTTPGGYNEQFF.

V and J are TRBV28 and TRBJ1-5; the match to TRBD1 covers 7 bases. Germline CDR1 MDHEN, CDR2 SYDVKM. The CDR3 runs 14 residues. J was trimmed by 7 bases and V by 2 bases; bases with no gene match: 5. The CDR3 region is CASSLGRGAQPQHF. Here the CDR3 DNA reads TGTGCCAGCAGTTTAGGCAGGGGGGCACAGCCCCAGCATTTT. The full variable domain, completed using reference TRBV28 and TRBJ1-5, is DVKVTQSSRYLVKRTGEKVFLECVQDMDHENMFWYRQDPGLGLRLIYFSYDVKMKEKGDIPEGYSVSREKKERFSLILESASTNQTSMYLCASSLGRGAQPQHFGDGTRLSIL.

V gene TRBV28 combines with J gene TRBJ2-5; D gene ambiguous. This CDR3 contains 12 residues. CDR1 is MDHEN and CDR2 is SYDVKM in the germline V gene. In nucleotides, the CDR3 is TGTGCAGCGAGAGGAGATTGGGAGACCCAGTACTTC. Its protein product is CAARGDWETQYF.

This clone was seen a handful of times. The CDR3 loop reads CASTLKTGLGTDTQYF. In DNA form, the CDR3 reads TGTGCCAGCACCCTAAAGACAGGGCTAGGCACAGATACGCAGTATTTT. The gene calls are TRBV6-6 and TRBJ2-3; 7 bases are shared with TRBD1. The ends lost 7 bases at V and 1 base at J; junction bases unmatched: 11. Germline CDR1 reads MNHNY; CDR2 reads SVGAGI (reference sequence). CDR3 size: 16 residues.

The chain is built from TRBV21-1 and TRBJ2-1; the table's D call, TRBD2, was not checked against the DNA. TRBV21-1 constitutes a pseudogene. This CDR3 comprises 16 residues. DNA of the CDR3: TGTGCCAGCAGCAAAGCGGTAGCGGGGGGAGGGAATGAGCAGTTCTTC. It yields the protein CASSKAVAGGGNEQFF.

The chain couples TRBV6-6 to TRBJ2-2; 9 bases are a match to TRBD1. The CDR3 is 15 residues long. With V trimmed by 0 bases and J by 7 bases, 3 bases remained unmatched. Germline V lookup: CDR1 MNHNY, CDR2 SVGAGI (reference sequence). In DNA, the CDR3 is TGTGCCAGCAGTTACTCGACAGGGGGAATCGGGGAGCTGTTTTTT. Amino acid sequence: CASSYSTGGIGELFF.